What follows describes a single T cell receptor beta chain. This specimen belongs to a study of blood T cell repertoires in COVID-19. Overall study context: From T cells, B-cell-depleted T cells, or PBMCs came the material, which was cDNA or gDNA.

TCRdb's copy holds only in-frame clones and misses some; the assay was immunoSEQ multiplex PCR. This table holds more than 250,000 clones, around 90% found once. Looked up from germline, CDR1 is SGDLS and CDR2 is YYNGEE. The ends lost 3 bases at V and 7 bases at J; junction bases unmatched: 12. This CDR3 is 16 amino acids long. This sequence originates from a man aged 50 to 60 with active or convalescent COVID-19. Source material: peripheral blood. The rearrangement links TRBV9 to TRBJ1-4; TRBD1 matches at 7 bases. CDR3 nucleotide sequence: TGTGCCAGCAGCGCACAAGGCAGGGGGATAGGTGAAAAACTGTTTTTT. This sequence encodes CASSAQGRGIGEKLFF.